The clone carrying this TCR beta chain was seen more than once but under ten times. No antigen is known for it. The whole isolated RNA underwent reverse transcription, so sequencing captured expressed TCRB transcripts. Profiled with immunoSEQ multiplex PCR; TCRdb holds only in-frame clones, not every one. This table has 250,000 or so clones, approximately 20% appearing once. This CDR3 is 12 amino acids long. The germline gives CDR1 MGHDK, CDR2 SYGVNS. Trimming took off 11 bases at V and 8 bases at J, with 15 bases between the two ends. This sample stems from a study of beta chain features in type 1 diabetes. Study as a whole: Healthy donors resembled patients in age, gender and cell yields. Findings of the study overall: Across all four CD4+ subsets, people with type 1 diabetes showed modestly shorter TCRB CDR3s. Any HLA effect on TCRB rearrangement was left unresolved by small sub-analyses.

V is TRBV25-1 and J is TRBJ1-4, with TRBD1 as a possible D gene (6 bases). The sample consisted of naive CD4+ T cells from blood. The receptor was isolated from a woman between 35 and 50 years old with type 1 diabetes. The CDR3 bases are TGTGCCGTTGGGCAGGGGAACGAAAAACTGTTTTTT. It encodes CAVGQGNEKLFF.